The sequence of this TCR beta chain was determined in a study of cytomegalovirus exposure and HLA in healthy donors (dated by TCRdb to about 2017). Turning to the overall study: An earlier analysis of 587 of the donors reported approximately 280 Gb of sequence data and 95 million to 130 million unique TCR beta sequences obtained from about 179 million T cells. Roughly 310 gigabases of sequencing data and approximately 85 million unique TCR sequences were included in an early release covering around 600 HLA-typed donors. Among the approximately 400 genotyped donors, 75% to 90% belonged to the genetic ancestry cluster associated with self-reported Caucasian donors. The study aimed to test whether cataloging public T cell receptors could reveal signatures of past pathogen exposure. The T cell repertoires of under 750 subjects were profiled by immunosequencing and related to cytomegalovirus serostatus. In addition to the first cohort of around 670 subjects, a separate validation cohort of 130 or so different subjects was used. To predict cytomegalovirus infection status, the study combined high-throughput TCR immunosequencing, statistical association of individual TCRs with disease status, and machine learning. A later analysis re-analyzed previously published TCR beta repertoires from 660 or so donors and added high-resolution HLA genotyping to study TCR occurrence patterns. Rather than using new phenotypic data, the later analysis identified candidate immune exposures from TCR beta sequences and from how often those sequences occurred across donors. An earlier analysis of around 540 of the donors applied high-throughput TCR beta sequencing to assess whether each TCR beta V gene segment acted as functional or pseudogenic. Alongside the repertoire data, information on donor age, sex, ethnicity and CMV serostatus was compiled. A later genetic analysis used genome-wide SNP genotypes for about 55% of the 666 donors, treating that subset as a discovery cohort. All discovery cohort repertoires had been generated using a single sequencing platform. Class I and class II HLA loci were covered by the typing at four-digit resolution. The number of donors typed differed by locus, with about 629-640 for A, B, C, DRB1 and DQB1, 522 for DQA1, about 610 for DPA1, and some 470 for DPB1. Roughly 5 DR-DQ haplotypes were handled as single units for association and clustering because linkage in the cohort was strong. On average, about 200,000 unique TCR beta nucleotide sequences were sequenced per donor among about 400 genotyped donors of the cohort, with 15% to 20% of those sequences being non-productive. The paper as a whole reports these results and caveats: Because counts were too low, some 16 rarely observed V segments, including chromosome 9 orphons, were excluded from the earlier analysis of around 590 of the donors. In an earlier analysis of approximately 600 of the donors, most TCR beta V segments were observed in productive rearrangements about 87% or about 30% of the time, broadly matching IMGT annotations. A later analysis found that HLA-associated TCR beta chains were more clonally expanded and had lower generation probabilities than equally common non-associated chains. Because HLA typing was unavailable for some donors at each locus, only the typed subset was used in association tests. V-gene and J-gene trimming of TCR beta chains was associated with a missense DCLRE1C variant in a later genetic analysis, and the association was replicated in an independent cohort. In a later analysis, most CMV-associated TCR beta chains were found to appear HLA-restricted, with HLA associations seemingly driven largely by CMV exposure. Correlated functional status among segregating V segments might reflect linkage disequilibrium, but an unknown experimental factor could not be ruled out. Compared with the 666-donor mean, donors in an Asian-associated ancestry cluster had fewer N-insertions in productive TCRs, according to a later genetic analysis. A total of roughly 160 TCR beta chains were listed by the study as associated with cytomegalovirus. Because the 87-base-pair reads could not distinguish some IMGT-functional V segments, including TRBV6-2 and TRBV6-3, those segments were excluded. According to the authors, the approach could potentially be generalized to other disease states and immunological phenotypes. For the cohort, immune exposure information was limited to CMV serostatus. This cohort had only TCR beta chains sequenced, and the lack of alpha or paired-chain data limited which features could be detected. A cluster of highly shared sequence variants was judged likely to represent a technical artifact of the sequencing pipeline. Presence/absence analyses assumed roughly uniform sequencing depth across donors, an assumption that may not hold. At a false discovery rate of 0.05, a later analysis linked 15,000 to 20,000 TCR beta sequences to specific HLA alleles. Strong co-occurrence of HLA alleles, especially DR and DQ, made assigning TCR associations to individual alleles difficult. A few of the identified cytomegalovirus-associated TCR beta chains were confirmed in vitro to be specific for cytomegalovirus antigens. In a later analysis, the rate of TCR association differed among HLA loci, with DRB1 alleles having the most associated TCRs and HLA-C alleles having the fewest. A further reported finding was that TCR beta sequences accurately predicted the HLA-A and HLA-B alleles for most subjects in the first cohort. Most TCR sequences were seen in very few donors, while some public TCRs were found in many individuals. Several of the top co-occurrence clusters appeared to be linked to parvovirus B19, influenza, CMV and Epstein-Barr virus, according to a later analysis. In both the original and validation cohorts, the classifier was reported to diagnose cytomegalovirus status with high specificity and sensitivity.

In total, approximately 700 healthy bone marrow donors made up the cohort. At the time of sampling, all cohort members were nominally healthy, though unrecorded immune exposures were likely present. The donor tested CMV seropositive, placing the donor among the approximately 290 seropositive members of the cohort. A peripheral blood sample was collected from each donor, and TCR beta sequencing was performed on peripheral blood mononuclear cells. The Qiagen DNeasy Blood Extraction Kit was used to extract genomic DNA from the blood cell samples. Library prep was done by the immunoSEQ multiplex PCR assay. For the multiplex PCR, a mixture combining 60 forward primers for TCR Vbeta segments and 13 reverse primers for TCR Jbeta segments was used. A multiplex PCR assay on genomic DNA amplified the CDR3 region of rearranged TCR beta genes. On the Illumina HiSeq System, the amplified TCR beta libraries were sequenced as 87-base-pair reads. Under the source paper's analysis protocol: Across the 666 repertoires, a later analysis counted roughly 84 million unique TCR beta chains, roughly 11 million of which were shared by at least two donors. Raw reads were error-corrected and collapsed into unique sequences with a nearest-neighbor algorithm that merged closely related sequences to remove PCR and sequencing errors. CDR3 sequences were aligned to IMGT reference sequences to assign V, D and J gene segments. For a sequence to be retained, a match of at least six nucleotides to both a V gene segment and a J gene segment was required. Rearrangements were classified as productive when the CDR3 lacked stop codons and remained in frame with V and J, and all other rearrangements were classified as non-productive. Following IMGT convention, CDR3 was defined as the stretch from the second conserved V-encoded cysteine up to the conserved J-encoded phenylalanine. The earlier analysis of fewer than 750 of the donors excluded sequences that lacked an unambiguous match to a single V gene segment. In an earlier analysis of 450 to 750 of the donors, a V segment was called functional when productive rearrangements were above 56.7%, and segregating when the standard deviation between donors exceeded 5%. A statistical classification framework was developed to diagnose cytomegalovirus status using the catalog of TCR beta chain sequences. In a later analysis, TCR nucleotide sequences were compared against IMGT/GENE-DB human TR gene sequences so that V and J genes could be assigned. Using the TCRdist pipeline, a later analysis assigned CDR3 sequences along with most-parsimonious VDJ recombination scenarios. In a later analysis, every TCR beta chain was defined by the combination of its CDR3 amino acid sequence and its V-gene family, and reads without a unique V-gene family were dropped. In a later analysis, some 600 highly shared, low-generation-probability nucleotide sequences were removed to address suspected cross-contamination and a sequencing artifact. For each public chain, a later analysis derived a clonal expansion index from normalized ranks of inferred template counts within each repertoire. Generation probabilities in a later analysis came from a VDJ recombination model fitted to out-of-frame rearrangements, and those results were checked against IGoR. A later analysis scored TCR-TCR, TCR-HLA and TCR-CMV co-occurrence with hypergeometric tests, applying a repertoire-size bias correction to TCR pairs. A later analysis estimated false discovery rates by permuting HLA or CMV assignments 20 times. In a later analysis, co-occurring TCRs were grouped using DBSCAN, and TCRdist sequence similarity was added for clustering within HLA-allele-positive subsets. Repertoires with fewer than 30,000 or more than 120,000 public chains were left out of co-occurrence clustering, as were about 5 repertoires with anomalous nucleotide sharing. In its TCRdb copy, this immuneACCESS table keeps in-frame sequences only and misses some clones. Where compared with another copy, unresolved V genes explain less than half of these, and the others have no known cause. The V and J calls and clone size are taken from that table; D and trimming were inferred from the DNA. This sample holds approximately 200,000 clones; less than 80% were observed only once. About 4.4% of the sample comes from the top ten.

A remark on this clone: Which antigen it targets is not known. One base away there is no much larger clone; base qualities are not given.

The germline V gene provides CDR1 LGHNA and CDR2 YSLEER. Including the terminal cysteine and phenylalanine, the CDR3 comprises 14 residues. Only the CDR3 portion is preserved as DNA: 42 bases, with reading frame beginning at the first base. V loses 3 bases, J loses 5 bases, and the germline ends lie 13 bases apart. The chain is assembled from TRBV4-3 and TRBJ2-5; TRBD1 is a weak D gene call, 5 bases matching. The TCR was taken from a woman aged 30 to 39 in good health and CMV-seropositive. The sequencing sample was made of PBMCs. The sequence in DNA is TGCGCCAGCAGCCAGAACGGTTGGGGCGAGACCCAGTACTTC. The encoded protein is CASSQNGWGETQYF.